Given below is one T cell receptor (beta chain) in context. This sample was included in a study of shared clonotypes between healthy human individuals. Data came from immunoSEQ multiplex PCR; TCRdb stores just in-frame clones and leaves some out. The table has over 1.5 million clones, 95% to 99% seen once; the top ten hold less than 0.55%. The CDR3 spans 17 residues. In germline, CDR1 is SGHDT, CDR2 YYEEEE. With 2 bases removed from V and 0 bases from J, the gap between germline ends came to 15 bases. The chain couples TRBV5-6 to TRBJ1-3, with unresolved D. The sequenced material came from naive CD4+ T cells sorted from blood. The subset here: CD45RA+ positively selected. The clonotype was recovered from a man aged 25 to 40 in good health. This CDR3 reads CASSLRVGIASGNTIYF. For the CDR3, the DNA is TGTGCCAGCAGCTTAAGGGTAGGGATCGCCTCTGGAAACACCATATATTTT.